This entry concerns a single T cell receptor (beta chain). V lost 1 base, J lost 4 bases, and 7 bases stayed unmatched. Germline CDR1 and CDR2: SGHDT and YYEEEE. The CDR3 is 15 amino acids. Indicated time point: newly diagnosed GD, antithyroid drugs for less than 3 months. There was RNA extracted from PBMCs, and the TCR library was made from it. The entry originates in a study of regulatory T cells in long-lasting Graves disease. Whole-study context: Antithyroid drugs had been taken by newly diagnosed Graves' patients for under 3 months.

Building the TCR beta libraries relied on iRepertoire HTBI primers, and CDR3 regions underwent Arm-PCR. TCRdb processed the multiplex PCR reads anew with MiXCR; each CDR3 protein has one entry. The table shows about 610,000 distinct CDR3 sequences, with more than 15% occurring only once. The data were also submitted as part of a second study, on T cells in Graves' hyperthyroidism and ophthalmopathy. From that second work: TCR CDR3 regions were first amplified by RT-PCR with HTBI primers.

Sequencing used peripheral blood mononuclear cells (PBMCs), obtained at new diagnosis, from a patient treated with antithyroid drugs. This receptor was taken from a man between 18 and 35 years old with Graves disease. The V gene is TRBV5-6, the J gene TRBJ2-7; TRBD1 matches 8 bases. For the CDR3, the DNA is TGTGCCAGCAGCTTGAGCTGGGACAGGAGGTACGAGCAGTACTTC. It is translated as CASSLSWDRRYEQYF.